These 22 T cell receptor beta chains were all obtained from the same sample, sequenced in a study of T cells in Graves' hyperthyroidism and ophthalmopathy. It was RNA transcripts that yielded the amplified TCR beta CDR3 regions. HTBI primers were the set used in a first-round RT-PCR of the TCR CDR3. A single record per CDR3 protein comes from TCRdb applying MiXCR to the multiplex PCR reads. The repertoire consists of a few hundred thousand distinct CDR3 sequences, with around 42% occurring once and the leading ten covering 7.5% to 8.5%. Sequenced: peripheral blood or thyroid tissue (not recorded which). The receptors originated from a young woman with Graves' hyperthyroidism.

This clonotype was seen many times. This chain uses TRBV16 with TRBJ1-2; D is possibly TRBD1 (5 bases). Germline V lookup: CDR1 KGHSY, CDR2 FQNENV. V was shortened by 4 bases and J by 4 bases, with 7 bases between the two germline ends. The CDR3 loop spans 12 amino acids. The CDR3 here is CASSPDSYGYTF. The DNA of the CDR3 is TGTGCCAGCAGCCCCGACAGCTATGGCTACACCTTC.

This clonotype has a count of ten or more. The V call is TRBV5-4, the J call TRBJ1-1, with D perhaps matching TRBD1 (5 bases). From germline, CDR1 is SGHNT and CDR2 YYREEE (reference sequence). The CDR3 loop spans 13 amino acids. V was cut by 0 bases and J by 8 bases, with 11 bases left in between. CDR3 amino acids: CASSLAGRTEAFF. CDR3 sequence (DNA): TGTGCCAGCAGCTTGGCTGGTAGGACAGAAGCTTTCTTT. Full variable domain (missing parts from reference TRBV5-4 and TRBJ1-1): ETGVTQSPTHLIKTRGQQVTLRCSSQSGHNTVSWYQQALGQGPQFIFQYYREEENGRGNFPPRFSGLQFPNYSSELNVNALELDDSALYLCASSLAGRTEAFFGQGTRLTVV.

This clonotype showed up just a few times. This chain connects TRBV25-1 to TRBJ1-2; D remains unclear. This CDR3 spans 11 amino acids. Trimming shortened V by 11 bases and J by 4 bases, and 11 bases separated the two germline ends. Germline CDR1 and CDR2: MGHDK and SYGVNS. CDR3 in DNA: TGTGCCGGTAGTGATAGCTATGGCTACACCTTC. It codes for CAGSDSYGYTF.

This clonotype was counted at least ten times. The V and J genes are TRBV11-2 and TRBJ1-1; no firm D call. Deletions cut 3 bases from V and 4 bases from J, with 12 bases between. CDR3 length: 14 residues. Looked up from germline, CDR1 is SGHAT and CDR2 is FQNNGV. CDR3 protein: CASSFFEGSTEAFF. CDR3 nucleotide sequence: TGTGCCAGCAGCTTCTTCGAAGGGAGCACTGAAGCTTTCTTT.

At least ten counts were recorded for this clonotype. This CDR3 reads CASTPWGSGANVLTF. The CDR3 DNA reads as TGTGCCAGCACCCCTTGGGGGAGTGGGGCCAACGTCCTGACTTTC. The genes are TRBV12-3 or TRBV12-4 and TRBJ2-6; D could derive from TRBD1 or TRBD2 (5 bases each). Trimming cost V 7 bases and J 3 bases, with 13 bases left between them. This CDR3 has 15 amino acids.

V usage is TRBV20-1 and J usage is TRBJ2-1; 9 bases match TRBD2. Germline trimming cut 0 bases from V and 7 bases from J; bases unmatched to any gene: 7. Germline CDR1 and CDR2: DFQATT and SNEGSKA (reference sequence). The CDR3 contains 15 residues. This CDR3 reads CSARDLASGVNEQFF. The CDR3 DNA follows: TGCAGTGCTAGAGATCTGGCTAGCGGGGTTAATGAGCAGTTCTTC.

This clonotype was observed at least ten times. The rearrangement uses TRBV20-1 and TRBJ2-7; 7 nucleotides align to TRBD2. The CDR3 is 15 amino acids. V shed 3 bases, J shed 2 bases, and the junction held 10 bases outside the gene matches. The germline gives CDR1 DFQATT, CDR2 SNEGSKA (reference sequence). In DNA form, the CDR3 reads TGCAGTGCTAGTAATCGGCTAGCGGTTACCTACGAGCAGTACTTC. Translated, it gives CSASNRLAVTYEQYF.

The chain joins TRBV9 to TRBJ2-5; D possibly matches TRBD1 or TRBD2 (7 bases each). V gave up 7 bases and J gave up 5 bases, with 15 bases separating them. Looked up from germline, CDR1 is SGDLS and CDR2 is YYNGEE. The CDR3 is 13 amino acids. This CDR3 is CASGGDSLETQYF. The CDR3 bases are TGTGCCAGCGGGGGGGACAGTTTGGAGACCCAGTACTTC.

V and J are TRBV24-1 and TRBJ2-5; 10 bases fit TRBD1. CDR3 length: 12 amino acids. Germline V CDR1 and CDR2: KGHDR, SFDVKD. Trimming removed 9 bases from V and 4 bases from J; junction bases left unmatched: 1. CDR3 bases: TGTGCCACCGGGACAGGGGTAGAGACCCAGTACTTC. Translated: CATGTGVETQYF.

At least ten counts were recorded for this clonotype. The J gene is TRBJ2-7, the V gene TRBV7-2; 10 positions match TRBD2. V lost 4 bases to trimming and J lost 5 bases; unmatched junction nucleotides: 8. Germline CDR1 and CDR2: SGHTA and FQGNSA. The CDR3 spans 15 residues. CDR3 region: CASSSLAGESHEQYF. The CDR3 nucleotides are TGTGCCAGCAGCTCGCTAGCGGGGGAGTCCCACGAGCAGTACTTC. Combining the CDR3 with reference TRBV7-2 and TRBJ2-7 gives the whole variable domain GAGVSQSPSNKVTEKGKDVELRCDPISGHTALYWYRQSLGQGLEFLIYFQGNSAPDKSGLPSDRFSAERTGGSVSTLTIQRTQQEDSAVYLCASSSLAGESHEQYFGPGTRLTVT.

Notes on this clonotype: A much larger clone differs by one base, so this may be a read error. The genes are TRBV7-3 and TRBJ2-5; D remains unclear. The V end lost 2 bases, the J end lost 5 bases, and 18 bases lay between the germline ends. Per the germline V gene, CDR1 is SGHTA and CDR2 is FQGTGA. The CDR3 totals 16 residues. Here the CDR3 reads CASSLVPVKGGETQYF. DNA of the CDR3: TGTGCCAGCAGCTTAGTCCCTGTCAAGGGTGGGGAGACCCAGTACTTC.

The chain carries TRBV29-1 and TRBJ2-5; D unclear. CDR3 length: 14 residues. Trimming stripped 8 bases from V and 0 bases from J, with 16 bases between. Germline V gene sequence: CDR1 SQVTM, CDR2 ANQGSEA. The CDR3 DNA sequence: TGCAGCTTGGATATGTCCTCGTACCAAGAGACCCAGTACTTC. Amino acid sequence: CSLDMSSYQETQYF. The full variable domain, in which reference TRBV29-1 and TRBJ2-5 provide the parts outside the CDR3, is SAVISQKPSRDICQRGTSLTIQCQVDSQVTMMFWYRQQPGQSLTLIATANQGSEATYESGFVIDKFPISRPNLTFSTLTVSNMSPEDSSIYLCSLDMSSYQETQYFGPGTRLLVL.

The chain couples TRBV9 to TRBJ1-4; TRBD1 matches 10 bases. J was trimmed by 8 bases and V by 0 bases; bases with no gene match: 7. The CDR3 length is 16 residues. CDR1 and CDR2 (germline): SGDLS, YYNGEE. This chain's CDR3 is CASSVDRDRGYEKLFF. The CDR3 DNA sequence: TGTGCCAGCAGCGTAGACCGGGACAGGGGTTACGAAAAACTGTTTTTT. Full variable domain (missing parts from reference TRBV9 and TRBJ1-4): DSGVTQTPKHLITATGQRVTLRCSPRSGDLSVYWYQQSLDQGLQFLIQYYNGEERAKGNILERFSAQQFPDLHSELNLSSLELGDSALYFCASSVDRDRGYEKLFFGSGTQLSVL.

This clonotype was seen ten or more times. V is TRBV11-2 and J is TRBJ2-7, with 7 bases identical to TRBD1. This CDR3 is 15 amino acids long. V shed 1 base and J 2 bases; nucleotides not matched to a gene: 5. Per germline, CDR1 SGHAT and CDR2 FQNNGV. The CDR3 DNA follows: TGTGCCAGCAGCTTAGTGGGGACAGCCGCCTACGAGCAGTACTTC. It encodes CASSLVGTAAYEQYF.

This clonotype has a count of ten or more. Possible read error: a much larger clone is one base away. The chain employs TRBV20-1 and TRBJ2-5, with 10 bases aligning to TRBD2. This CDR3 contains 16 residues. Germline V gives CDR1 DFQATT, CDR2 SNEGSKA (reference sequence). Here the CDR3 reads CSARDRLAGGQGTQYF. The CDR3 coding sequence is TGCAGTGCTAGAGATCGTTTAGCGGGAGGTCAAGGGACCCAGTACTTC.

The chain has TRBV29-1 and TRBJ2-7; D is undetermined. Germline V gives CDR1 SQVTM, CDR2 ANQGSEA. The CDR3 spans 10 residues. V lost 7 bases and J lost 7, with 11 bases in between. The CDR3 nucleotides are TGCAGCGCTCGACTGAATGAGCAGTACTTC. Amino acid sequence: CSARLNEQYF.

This clonotype was seen at least ten times. The rearrangement uses TRBV24-1 and TRBJ1-2; D not resolved. Germline V CDR1 and CDR2: KGHDR, SFDVKD. CDR3 length equals 16 residues. Trimming left V 4 bases short and J 4 bases short, with 18 bases between. The CDR3 bases are TGTGCCACCAGTGAAGCAGACCGACTTTCAACCTATGGCTACACCTTC. This encodes CATSEADRLSTYGYTF.

This clonotype was seen at least ten times. The CDR3 reads CASSQGQGDMNTEAFF. Written as DNA, the CDR3 is TGTGCCAGCAGCCAAGGGCAGGGAGATATGAACACTGAAGCTTTCTTT. V is TRBV3-2 and J is TRBJ1-1; the tabulated D call, TRBD1, remains unverified against the DNA. TRBV3-2 is a pseudogene. The CDR3 contains 16 residues.

This clonotype came up many times. The chain is built from TRBV2 and TRBJ2-7; 11 nucleotides match TRBD2. This CDR3 region has 15 residues. Looked up from germline, CDR1 is SNHLY and CDR2 is FYNNEI. V shed 4 bases and J 7 bases; nucleotides not matched to a gene: 9. The CDR3 DNA reads as TGTGCCAGCAGTGGCGGGACTAGCGGAGGGAGGGAGCAGTACTTC. It specifies CASSGGTSGGREQYF. Supplemented by reference TRBV2 and TRBJ2-7, the full variable domain reads EPEVTQTPSHQVTQMGQEVILRCVPISNHLYFYWYRQILGQKVEFLVSFYNNEISEKSEIFDDQFSVERPDGSNFTLKIRSTKLEDSAMYFCASSGGTSGGREQYFGPGTRLTVT.

The chain recombines TRBV5-4 with TRBJ2-3; 9 bases agree with TRBD2. Losses at the gene ends were 2 bases for V and 2 bases for J; bases not matched to a gene: 6. This CDR3 comprises 16 residues. Looked up from germline, CDR1 is SGHNT and CDR2 is YYREEE (reference sequence). The CDR3: CASSLETSGLTDTQYF. As DNA, the CDR3 is TGTGCCAGCAGCTTAGAGACTAGCGGTCTCACAGATACGCAGTATTTT.

The genes are TRBV4-1 and TRBJ1-2; 9 positions agree with TRBD1. J gave up 3 bases and V 2 bases, and 7 bases lay outside the gene matches. Germline values: CDR1 MGHRA, CDR2 YSYEKL. This CDR3 has 16 residues. The CDR3 loop is CASSQWGQGRDYGYTF. The CDR3 coding sequence is TGCGCCAGCAGCCAATGGGGACAGGGACGCGACTATGGCTACACCTTC.

Points on this clonotype: A read error may produce the germline difference seen at one junction end. The chain is built from TRBV12-3 or TRBV12-4 and TRBJ1-1, with D possibly matching TRBD1 (5 bases). CDR3 length equals 15 residues. In nucleotides, the CDR3 is TGTGCCAGCAGTTTATCGACAGTGACGAACACTGAAGCTTACTTT. It yields the protein CASSLSTVTNTEAYF.